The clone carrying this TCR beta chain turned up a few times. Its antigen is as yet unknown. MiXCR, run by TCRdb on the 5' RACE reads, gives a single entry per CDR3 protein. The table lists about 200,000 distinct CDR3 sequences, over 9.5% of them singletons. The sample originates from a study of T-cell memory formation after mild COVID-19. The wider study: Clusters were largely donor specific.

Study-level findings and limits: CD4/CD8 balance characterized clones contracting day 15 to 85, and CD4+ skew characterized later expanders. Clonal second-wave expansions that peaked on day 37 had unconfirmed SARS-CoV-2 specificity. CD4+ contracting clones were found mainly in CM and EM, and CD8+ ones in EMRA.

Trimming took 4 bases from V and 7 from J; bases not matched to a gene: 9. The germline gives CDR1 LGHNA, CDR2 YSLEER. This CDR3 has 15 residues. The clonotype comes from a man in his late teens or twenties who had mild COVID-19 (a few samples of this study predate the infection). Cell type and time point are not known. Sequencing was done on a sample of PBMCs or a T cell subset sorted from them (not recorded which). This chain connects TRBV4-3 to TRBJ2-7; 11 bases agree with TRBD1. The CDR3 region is CASSPFGDRGEEQYF. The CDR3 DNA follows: TGCGCCAGCAGCCCATTTGGGGACAGGGGGGAGGAGCAGTACTTC.